The rows below give T cell receptor beta chains drawn from one sample of a study of quantifying T cell responses using KT2 cells. TCRdb redid the calling of the UMI-ligation and nested PCR reads with MiXCR, one entry per CDR3 protein. The data contain 25,000 to 35,000 distinct CDR3 sequences, approximately 10% of them singletons. The specimen was PBMCs spiked with cells of the T cell clone KT2. The receptors derive from a human donor. Both conserved end residues are part of each CDR3. A D gene is named only where the DNA matches it firmly. The size field is filled for only some rows; it gives once, few, many or a size class.

size	D	J	V	DNA	CDR3
many	.	TRBJ2-1	TRBV7-2	TGTGCCAGCAGCCCAAGGTGGGACGGCAATGAGCAGTTCTTC	CASSPRWDGNEQFF
many	.	TRBJ1-1	TRBV20-1	TGCAGTGCTAGTAAGGACGCCAGGGTGAACACTGAAGCTTTCTTT	CSASKDARVNTEAFF
many	.	TRBJ2-6	TRBV15	TGTGCCACCAGCAGGAGCGATATACAGCCCAACGTCCTGACTTTC	CATSRSDIQPNVLTF
many	.	TRBJ1-1	TRBV20-1	TGCAGTGCTAGCGAGGGGGTGAGCACTGAAGCTTTCTTT	CSASEGVSTEAFF
many	.	TRBJ1-6	TRBV6-1	TGTGCCAGCAGTCCGGAGAGCATCTATAATTCACCCCTCCACTTT	CASSPESIYNSPLHF
.	TRBD2	TRBJ2-7	TRBV29-1	TGCAGCGGGACTAGCGGTACCTACGAGCAGTACTTC	CSGTSGTYEQYF
few	TRBD2	TRBJ2-5	TRBV4-1	TGCGCCAGCACCCTTTATCCGGGGGGGCATGAGACCCAGTACTTC	CASTLYPGGHETQYF
few	TRBD2	TRBJ2-4	TRBV4-3	TGCGCCAGCAGCCAAGATAGGGGACTAGCGGGATTTAGAAACATTCAGTACTTC	CASSQDRGLAGFRNIQYF
many	TRBD1	TRBJ2-5	TRBV20-1	TGCAGTGCTAGGACGGGACAGGTAGAAGAGACCCAGTACTTC	CSARTGQVEETQYF
many	TRBD2	TRBJ2-1	TRBV20-1	TGCAGTGCTAGAGTTAGCGGGGGGGCGAACTACAATGAGCAGTTCTTC	CSARVSGGANYNEQFF
many	.	TRBJ2-1	TRBV29-1	TGCAGCACCTGCATCGGGGCCTTCTACAATGAGCAGTTCTTC	CSTCIGAFYNEQFF
many	TRBD2	TRBJ2-3	TRBV5-5	TGTGCCAGCAGCTGGAGGGCCCCTAGCGGGGGCACAGATACGCAGTATTTT	CASSWRAPSGGTDTQYF
many	.	TRBJ2-3	TRBV4-1	TGCGCCAGCAGCCAGGGGGTTCTATCCACAGATACGCAGTATTTT	CASSQGVLSTDTQYF
many	.	TRBJ2-2	TRBV29-1	TGCAGCGTTTACACCGGGGAGCTGTTTTTT	CSVYTGELFF
many	TRBD2	TRBJ2-1	TRBV12-3/TRBV12-4	TGTGCCAGCAGTTTGGTAGCGGGAGATAGGGATGAGCAGTTCTTC	CASSLVAGDRDEQFF
many	.	TRBJ1-5	TRBV20-1	TGCAGTGCTAGTTTTAAGAGGGAAGGTGGTCATCAGCCCCAGCATTTT	CSASFKREGGHQPQHF
few	.	TRBJ2-5	TRBV7-6	TGTGCCAGCAGCTCCCGACTACGACAAGAGACCCAGTACTTC	CASSSRLRQETQYF
.	TRBD1	TRBJ1-1	TRBV5-1	TGCGCCAGCAGCTTAGGACAGGGGATGAGGGACACTGAAGCTTTCTTT	CASSLGQGMRDTEAFF
many	.	TRBJ2-1	TRBV9	TGTGCCAGCAGCGTAGAGTCTACCTACAATGAGCAGTTCTTC	CASSVESTYNEQFF
.	.	TRBJ2-3	TRBV11-3	TGTGCCAGCAGCCCCCGGCGGGGGCCCACAGATACGCAGTATTTT	CASSPRRGPTDTQYF
few	.	TRBJ2-1	TRBV19	TGTGCCAGTAGCGGACCCGTGGGAAATGAGCAGTTCTTC	CASSGPVGNEQFF
once	TRBD2	TRBJ2-7	TRBV6-1	TGTGCCAGCAGTGAAAGAACTAGCGGGGGCTACGAGCAGTACTTC	CASSERTSGGYEQYF
.	.	TRBJ2-3	TRBV5-5	TGTGCCAGCAGCCACCCAGGGCGCACAGATACGCAGTATTTT	CASSHPGRTDTQYF
few	TRBD1	TRBJ2-7	TRBV18	TGTGCCAGCTCACCGAAACAGGGGGCTGGGCCCTACGAGCAGTACTTC	CASSPKQGAGPYEQYF
many	.	TRBJ2-2	TRBV5-5	TGTGCCAGCAGCTCGGCGGGGGACACCAACACCGGGGAGCTGTTTTTT	CASSSAGDTNTGELFF
.	TRBD2	TRBJ2-1	TRBV9	TGTGCCAGCAGCGTAGGGGGGGGGGAGACCAATGAGCAGTTCTTC	CASSVGGGETNEQFF
many	TRBD2	TRBJ2-3	TRBV6-4	TGTGCCAGCAGCCGGACTAGCGGCACAGATACGCAGTATTTT	CASSRTSGTDTQYF
.	TRBD1	TRBJ2-1	TRBV11-2	TGTGCCAGCAGCCCCCAGGGGCTAGGGGGCCACAATGAGCAGTTCTTC	CASSPQGLGGHNEQFF
many	TRBD1	TRBJ1-1	TRBV6-4	TGTGCCAGCAGTTTGACAGGGGAAGACACTGAAGCTTTCTTT	CASSLTGEDTEAFF
medium-sized	.	TRBJ2-3	TRBV7-8	TGTGCCAGCAGCTCCTGGTATAGCACAGATACGCAGTATTTT	CASSSWYSTDTQYF
few	TRBD1	TRBJ1-6	TRBV28	TGTGCCAGCAGTTTTGTACAGGGGGCGCAGAAGGGGTTAGCTTCACCCCTCCACTTT	CASSFVQGAQKGLASPLHF
many	TRBD1	TRBJ2-3	TRBV6-1	TGTGCCAGCAGTGAAGGGACAGGGCACACAGATACGCAGTATTTT	CASSEGTGHTDTQYF
many	.	TRBJ1-1	TRBV6-2/TRBV6-3	TGTGCCAGCAGTTTTAGGGGAGGCACTGAAGCTTTCTTT	CASSFRGGTEAFF
few	TRBD2	TRBJ2-7	TRBV2	TGTGCCAGCAGTAGCGGGGCAGGGAACAAGTACTTC	CASSSGAGNKYF
few	.	TRBJ1-1	TRBV6-2/TRBV6-3	TGTGCCAGCAGTACAAACCTACAGGGAGGAGCTGAAGCTTTCTTT	CASSTNLQGGAEAFF
.	.	TRBJ2-5	TRBV28	TGTGCCAGCAGCCCCCTCTTTCAGGGTAGAGGAGAGACCCAGTACTTC	CASSPLFQGRGETQYF
few	.	TRBJ2-1	TRBV29-1	TGCAGCGTCGAGTCCCCGGGACAATCTTACAATGAGCAGTTCTTC	CSVESPGQSYNEQFF